One and the same sample provided the 6 T cell receptor beta chains below, sequenced in a study of T cells of healthy individuals. TCRdb reprocessed the 5' RACE reads via MiXCR and lists one record per CDR3 protein. Altogether around 100,000 distinct CDR3 sequences are present, roughly a sixth being singletons, with the ten largest covering approximately 6%. The receptors derive from a human donor in good health.

The chain couples TRBV20-1 to TRBJ2-2, with D unresolved. Germline CDR1 DFQATT, CDR2 SNEGSKA (reference sequence). The CDR3 consists of 13 residues. The V end was cut by 5 bases, the J end by 9 bases, with 16 bases between. The DNA of the CDR3 is TGCAGTGCTCTCTATCGGGTGGGCCGGGAGCTGTTTTTT. Amino acid sequence: CSALYRVGRELFF.

The chain has TRBV12-3 or TRBV12-4 and TRBJ1-1; no clear D gene. This CDR3 is 15 amino acids long. V lost 4 bases, J lost 1 base, and 13 bases lay in between. The CDR3 nucleotides are TGTGCCAGCAGTTGGGCGGCAGGCCCGAACACTGAAGCTTTCTTT. It translates to CASSWAAGPNTEAFF.

CDR3: CASSLAVANTGELFF. For the CDR3, the DNA is TGCGCCAGCAGCTTGGCGGTAGCCAACACCGGGGAGCTGTTTTTT. The chain carries TRBV5-1 and TRBJ2-2; D unresolved. V was cut by 0 bases and J by 2 bases, with 8 bases left in between. Germline CDR1 is SGHRS and CDR2 is YFSETQ. The CDR3 totals 15 residues.

V is TRBV20-1 and J is TRBJ1-5; D ambiguous. Trimming removed 0 bases from V and 4 bases from J, with 13 bases in between. The germline V gene has CDR1 DFQATT and CDR2 SNEGSKA (reference sequence). This CDR3 has 15 amino acids. The CDR3: CSAREGADGNQPQHF. The DNA of the CDR3 is TGCAGTGCTAGAGAGGGCGCGGACGGAAATCAGCCCCAGCATTTT.

The chain carries TRBV12-3 or TRBV12-4 and TRBJ1-1; D unresolved. Trimming took 5 bases from V and 0 from J, leaving 10 bases between them. The CDR3 covers 14 residues. CDR3 loop: CASSETEMNTEAFF. The CDR3 region has the DNA TGTGCCAGCAGTGAGACTGAAATGAACACTGAAGCTTTCTTT.

This clonotype was detected ten times or more. The chain has TRBV7-2 and TRBJ1-3; the D is unclear. The germline CDR1 and CDR2 sequences are SGHTA and FQGNSA. The CDR3 has 13 amino acids. The V end was cut by 4 bases, the J end by 4 bases, with 8 bases between. The CDR3 loop is CASSSGRGNTIYF. The CDR3 nucleotides are TGTGCCAGCAGCTCCGGCAGGGGAAACACCATATATTTT.